This TCR beta chain originates from a study of blood T cell repertoires in COVID-19. Study-wide background: Spain, Italy and the United States supplied samples that represented acute and convalescent COVID-19. In each case, the material was cDNA or gDNA derived from T cells, B-cell-depleted T cells, or PBMCs.

The CDR3 is made up of 15 amino acids. Germline assignment: CDR1 MDHEN and CDR2 SYDVKM. With 6 bases removed from V and 5 bases from J, the gap between germline ends came to 19 bases. Source study methods: The assay estimated nucleated cells by amplifying reference gene primers. The repertoire was sequenced with immunoSEQ multiplex PCR; TCRdb's copy has only in-frame clones and lacks some. The V and J calls and clone size were taken over from that table, and D and trimming were inferred from the DNA. In the table there are fewer than 250,000 clones, roughly four fifths of which are singletons. Sequencing input: peripheral blood. The V and J genes are TRBV28 and TRBJ1-2, with TRBD1 as a possible D gene (5 bases). The receptor comes from a woman aged 70 to 79 with acute or convalescent COVID-19. The CDR3 nucleotides read TGTGCCAGCAGCCGCCACCCAGGGCAACTATATGGCTACACCTTC. This gives the protein CASSRHPGQLYGYTF.